This is a list of T cell receptor beta chains from one sample in a study of shared clonotypes between healthy human individuals. Assay used: immunoSEQ multiplex PCR; TCRdb lists only in-frame clones, some missing. This table holds fewer than 1.8 million clones, roughly 98.5% found once. Sequencing was performed on naive CD4+ T cells sorted from blood. All receptors derive from a man aged 25 to 40 in good health. Both conserved end residues are part of each CDR3. The D gene is left open where the match is weak. Only some rows state a clone size, as once, few, many or a class for expanded clones.

D gene	clone size	J gene	V gene	CDR3 protein	CDR3 DNA
TRBD1	.	TRBJ1-4	TRBV6-5	CASSRTGLNEKLFF	TGTGCCAGCAGCCGGACAGGGTTGAATGAAAAACTGTTTTTT
.	.	TRBJ2-1	TRBV11-2	CASSGGAGRFYNEQFF	TGTGCCAGCAGCGGAGGGGCGGGACGCTTTTACAATGAGCAGTTCTTC
.	.	TRBJ1-1	TRBV6-4	CASSDKSGTEAFF	TGTGCCAGCAGCGATAAATCAGGGACTGAAGCTTTCTTT
TRBD1	.	TRBJ2-1	TRBV28	CASSLMGRGLRNEQFF	TGTGCCAGCAGTTTAATGGGCAGGGGGCTGAGAAATGAGCAGTTCTTC
.	.	TRBJ1-1	TRBV14	CASSSAGSHTEAFF	TGTGCCAGCAGCTCGGCCGGGTCGCACACTGAAGCTTTCTTT
TRBD2	.	TRBJ2-3	TRBV6-1	CASSEPLAGGFPDTQYF	TGTGCCAGCAGTGAACCACTAGCGGGAGGTTTTCCAGATACGCAGTATTTT
TRBD2	.	TRBJ2-3	TRBV5-1	CASSKTGTSGSIIVTDTQYF	TGCGCCAGCAGCAAAACCGGGACTAGCGGGAGTATAATCGTCACAGATACGCAGTATTTT
.	.	TRBJ1-2	TRBV28	CASSEGMRGYTF	TGTGCCAGCAGTGAGGGGATGCGGGGCTACACCTTC
.	.	TRBJ2-5	TRBV4-3	CASSQAVGVETQYF	TGCGCCAGCAGCCAAGCGGTGGGAGTCGAGACCCAGTACTTC
TRBD2	.	TRBJ2-7	TRBV30	CAWSAGGEQYF	TGTGCCTGGAGTGCCGGGGGGGAGCAGTACTTC
TRBD1	.	TRBJ2-5	TRBV7-9	CASSFNRGGETQYF	TGTGCCAGCAGCTTTAACAGGGGTGGCGAGACCCAGTACTTC
TRBD1	.	TRBJ1-1	TRBV14	CASSQGQGDTEAFF	TGTGCCAGCAGCCAAGGACAGGGTGATACTGAAGCTTTCTTT
.	.	TRBJ2-2	TRBV2	CASSGFPGELFF	TGTGCCAGCAGTGGATTTCCGGGGGAGCTGTTTTTT
.	.	TRBJ2-5	TRBV18	CASSPFSPGPPVETQYF	TGTGCCAGCTCACCCTTCTCACCGGGACCCCCGGTAGAGACCCAGTACTTC
.	.	TRBJ2-1	TRBV7-7	CASSLGPGAYNEQFF	TGTGCCAGCAGCTTAGGTCCAGGGGCTTACAATGAGCAGTTCTTC
.	.	TRBJ2-7	TRBV19	CASSIQGSYEQYF	TGTGCCAGTAGTATACAGGGGAGCTACGAGCAGTACTTC
.	.	TRBJ2-7	TRBV6-1	CASSEAHIGEQYF	TGTGCCAGCAGTGAAGCGCATATAGGCGAGCAGTACTTC
.	.	TRBJ1-4	TRBV4-3	CASSQGQGGGEKLFF	TGCGCCAGCAGCCAGGGGCAGGGCGGGGGTGAAAAACTGTTTTTT
.	.	TRBJ2-3	TRBV6-5	CASSYSTPASIAQYF	TGTGCCAGCAGTTACTCGACTCCCGCGAGTATCGCGCAGTATTTT
.	.	TRBJ2-1	TRBV9	CASSVALAYNEQFF	TGTGCCAGCAGCGTAGCCCTAGCGTACAATGAGCAGTTCTTC
.	.	TRBJ2-3	TRBV5-1	CASSLAGVGTDTQYF	TGCGCCAGCAGCTTGGCCGGGGTAGGCACAGATACGCAGTATTTT
.	.	TRBJ1-4	TRBV4-1	CASSQDLDRRVNEKLFF	TGCGCCAGCAGCCAAGATTTGGACCGCAGGGTTAATGAAAAACTGTTTTTT
.	once	TRBJ2-7	TRBV30	CALGLTSYEQYF	TGTGCGCTAGGGCTGACCTCCTACGAGCAGTACTTC
TRBD1	.	TRBJ1-5	TRBV15	CATSRDLQGAQPQHF	TGTGCCACCAGCAGAGATTTACAGGGGGCTCAGCCCCAGCATTTT